The 5 T cell receptor beta chains below all came from one sample that was sequenced in a study of spatial heterogeneity in lung cancer. Each CDR3 protein gets one entry after TCRdb re-called the 5' RACE reads with MiXCR. Of around 60,000 distinct CDR3 sequences listed, 7% to 10% were seen once; the top ten hold roughly 16%. Documented time point: sample taken at primary tumor resection. Tumor, nontumor lung or frozen PBMC supplied whole RNA, sequenced without sorting. Material: PBMCs, obtained at surgery. These receptors all stem from a female donor with early-stage non-small cell lung cancer.

This clonotype was counted ten times or more. The chain carries TRBV10-3 and TRBJ1-2; D perhaps matches TRBD1 (6 bases). The CDR3 runs to 15 residues. Germline-derived CDR1 and CDR2 are ENHRY and SYGVKD. Trimming removed 0 bases at V and 1 base at J, with 9 bases between. CDR3 coding DNA: TGTGCCATCAGTGAGTCGACAGGAATTAACTATGGCTACACCTTC. Translation: CAISESTGINYGYTF.

This clonotype was observed at least ten times. This chain uses TRBV4-1 with TRBJ2-3; no definite D call. Germline CDR1 and CDR2: MGHRA and YSYEKL. The CDR3 sequence is 12 residues long. V was trimmed by 4 bases and J by 5 bases, leaving 7 bases between them. This CDR3 is CASSLPRDTQYF. DNA for the CDR3: TGCGCCAGCAGCCTCCCACGAGATACGCAGTATTTT.

This chain uses TRBV28 with TRBJ2-3, with 8 nucleotides matching TRBD1. J lost 0 bases, V lost 11 bases, and 10 bases had no gene match. Germline V gene lookup returns CDR1 MDHEN and CDR2 SYDVKM. The CDR3 spans 15 residues. In DNA form, the CDR3 reads TGTGCCTGTGCCGGGACAGGCCCGAGCACAGATACGCAGTATTTT. It yields the protein CACAGTGPSTDTQYF. Full variable domain (missing parts from reference TRBV28 and TRBJ2-3): DVKVTQSSRYLVKRTGEKVFLECVQDMDHENMFWYRQDPGLGLRLIYFSYDVKMKEKGDIPEGYSVSREKKERFSLILESASTNQTSMYLCACAGTGPSTDTQYFGPGTRLTVL.

This clonotype turned up a few times. The rearrangement joins TRBV11-2 to TRBJ2-5, with a tentative D call TRBD1 (6 bases). Looked up from germline, CDR1 is SGHAT and CDR2 is FQNNGV. The CDR3 runs 14 residues. Trimming removed 4 bases at V and 2 bases at J, with 11 bases between. CDR3 loop: CASSSDRRQETQYF. CDR3 sequence (DNA): TGTGCCAGCAGCTCCGACAGGAGACAAGAGACCCAGTACTTC. Together with reference TRBV11-2 and TRBJ2-5, the CDR3 gives the full variable domain: EAGVAQSPRYKIIEKRQSVAFWCNPISGHATLYWYQQILGQGPKLLIQFQNNGVVDDSQLPKDRFSAERLKGVDSTLKIQPAKLEDSAVYLCASSSDRRQETQYFGPGTRLLVL.

This clonotype has more than one count but fewer than ten. The gene calls are TRBV5-1 and TRBJ2-2, with D maybe TRBD2 (5 bases). Germline CDR1 reads SGHRS; CDR2 reads YFSETQ. The V and J ends lost 9 bases and 6 bases respectively, with 9 bases between them. This CDR3 comprises 11 residues. The CDR3 coding sequence is TGCGCCACCCTAGCCGCCGGGGAGCTGTTTTTT. Residues: CATLAAGELFF.